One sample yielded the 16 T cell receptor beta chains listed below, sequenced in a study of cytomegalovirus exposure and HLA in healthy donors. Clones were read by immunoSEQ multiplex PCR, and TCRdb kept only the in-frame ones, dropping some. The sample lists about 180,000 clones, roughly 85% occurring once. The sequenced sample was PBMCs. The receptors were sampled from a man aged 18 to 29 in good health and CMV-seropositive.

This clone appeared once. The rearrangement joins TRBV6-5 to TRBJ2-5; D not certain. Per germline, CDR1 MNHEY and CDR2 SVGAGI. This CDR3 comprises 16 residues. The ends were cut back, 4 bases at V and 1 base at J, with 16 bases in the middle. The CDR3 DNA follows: TGTGCCAGCAGTTCCACCGATCCTTGGCCCCAAGAGACCCAGTACTTC. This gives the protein CASSSTDPWPQETQYF.

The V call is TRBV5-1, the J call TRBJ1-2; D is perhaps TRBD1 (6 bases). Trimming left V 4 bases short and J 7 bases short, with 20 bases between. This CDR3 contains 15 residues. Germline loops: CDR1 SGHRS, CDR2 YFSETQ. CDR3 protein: CASSIREGGGSGYTF. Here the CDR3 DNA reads TGCGCCAGCAGCATCCGTGAGGGGGGGGGCTCTGGCTACACCTTC.

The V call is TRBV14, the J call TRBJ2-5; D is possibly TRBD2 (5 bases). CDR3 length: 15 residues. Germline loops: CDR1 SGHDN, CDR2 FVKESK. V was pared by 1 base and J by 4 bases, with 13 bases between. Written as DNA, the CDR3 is TGTGCCAGCAGCCAAGGGGCTAGCTCGGGAGAGACCCAGTACTTC. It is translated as CASSQGASSGETQYF.

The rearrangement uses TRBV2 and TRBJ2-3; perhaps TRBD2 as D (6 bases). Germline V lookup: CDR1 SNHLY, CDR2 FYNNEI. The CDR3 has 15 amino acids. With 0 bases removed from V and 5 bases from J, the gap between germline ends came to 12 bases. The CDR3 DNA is TGTGCCAGCAGTGAAGCGCCGGGAGTATTAGATACGCAGTATTTT. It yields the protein CASSEAPGVLDTQYF.

CDR3 sequence (DNA): TGTGCCACCGGAGAGTTTGGATACGAGCAGTACTTC. Translating it yields CATGEFGYEQYF. The chain employs TRBV28 and TRBJ2-7; no reliable D call. The V gene lost 10 bases and the J gene lost 4 bases, with 14 bases spanning the gap. From germline, CDR1 is MDHEN and CDR2 SYDVKM. This CDR3 has 12 amino acids.

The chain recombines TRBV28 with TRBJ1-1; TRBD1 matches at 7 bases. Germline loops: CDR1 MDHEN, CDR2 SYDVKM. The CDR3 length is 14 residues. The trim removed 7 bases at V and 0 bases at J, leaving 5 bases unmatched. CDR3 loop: CASKGQAMNTEAFF. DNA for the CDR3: TGTGCCAGCAAAGGACAGGCTATGAACACTGAAGCTTTCTTT.

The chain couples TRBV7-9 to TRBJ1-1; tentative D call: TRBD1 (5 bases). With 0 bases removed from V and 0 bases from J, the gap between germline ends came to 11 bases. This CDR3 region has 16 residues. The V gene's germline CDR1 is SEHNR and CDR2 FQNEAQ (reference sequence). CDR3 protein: CASSLAGEGMNTEAFF. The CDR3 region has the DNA TGTGCCAGCAGCTTAGCGGGGGAGGGGATGAACACTGAAGCTTTCTTT.

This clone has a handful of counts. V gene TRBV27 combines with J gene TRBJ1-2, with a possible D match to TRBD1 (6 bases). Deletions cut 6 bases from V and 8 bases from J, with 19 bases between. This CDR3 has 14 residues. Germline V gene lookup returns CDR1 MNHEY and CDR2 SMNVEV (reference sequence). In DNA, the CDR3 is TGTGCCAGCAGCCAAGGTCAGGGGTCGAGGGGCTACACCTTC. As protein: CASSQGQGSRGYTF.

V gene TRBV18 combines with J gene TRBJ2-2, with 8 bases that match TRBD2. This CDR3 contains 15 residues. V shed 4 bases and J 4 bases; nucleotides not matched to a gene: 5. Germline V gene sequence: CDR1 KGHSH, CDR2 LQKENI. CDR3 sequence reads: CASSLTSGLTGELFF. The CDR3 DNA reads TGTGCCAGCTCACTAACTAGCGGACTCACCGGGGAGCTGTTTTTT. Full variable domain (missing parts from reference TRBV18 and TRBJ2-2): NAGVMQNPRHLVRRRGQEARLRCSPMKGHSHVYWYRQLPEEGLKFMVYLQKENIIDESGMPKERFSAEFPKEGPSILRIQQVVRGDSAAYFCASSLTSGLTGELFFGEGSRLTVL.

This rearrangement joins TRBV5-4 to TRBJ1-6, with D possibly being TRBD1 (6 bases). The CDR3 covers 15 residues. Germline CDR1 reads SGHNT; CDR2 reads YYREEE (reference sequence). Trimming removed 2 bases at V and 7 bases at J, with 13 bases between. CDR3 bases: TGTGCCAGCAGCTTCAAGACAGGTGGCAATTCACCCCTCCACTTT. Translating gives CASSFKTGGNSPLHF.

In DNA, the CDR3 is TGTGCCAGCAGTGAGTTGACAGGAAGCGCTGAAGCTTTCTTT. Its protein is CASSELTGSAEAFF. V gene TRBV6-1 combines with J gene TRBJ1-1, with a possible D match to TRBD1 (6 bases). Germline V gene data show CDR1 as MNHNS and CDR2 as SASEGT. With 3 bases removed from V and 6 bases from J, the gap between germline ends came to 14 bases. The CDR3 is made up of 14 amino acids.

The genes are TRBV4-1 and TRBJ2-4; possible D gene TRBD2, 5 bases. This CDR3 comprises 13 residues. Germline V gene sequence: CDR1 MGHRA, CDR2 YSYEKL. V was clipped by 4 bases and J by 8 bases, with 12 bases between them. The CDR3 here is CASSPLESDIQYF. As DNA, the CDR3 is TGCGCCAGCAGCCCACTAGAAAGCGACATTCAGTACTTC.

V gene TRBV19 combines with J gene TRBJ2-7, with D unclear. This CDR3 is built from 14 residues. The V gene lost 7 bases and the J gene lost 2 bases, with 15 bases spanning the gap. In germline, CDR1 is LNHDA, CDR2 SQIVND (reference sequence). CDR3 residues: CASIDSAWPYEQYF. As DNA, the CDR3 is TGTGCCAGTATCGATTCCGCTTGGCCCTACGAGCAGTACTTC.

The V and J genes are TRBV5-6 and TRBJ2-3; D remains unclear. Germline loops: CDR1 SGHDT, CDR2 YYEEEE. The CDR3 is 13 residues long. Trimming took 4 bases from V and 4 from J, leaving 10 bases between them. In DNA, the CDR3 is TGTGCCAGCAGCATAGACTTAGCAGATACGCAGTATTTT. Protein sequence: CASSIDLADTQYF.

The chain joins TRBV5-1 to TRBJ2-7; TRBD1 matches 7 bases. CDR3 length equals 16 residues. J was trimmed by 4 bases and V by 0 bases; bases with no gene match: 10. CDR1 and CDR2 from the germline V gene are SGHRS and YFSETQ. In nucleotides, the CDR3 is TGCGCCAGCAGCTTGGGGACAGGCCTGGTGGGTTACGAGCAGTACTTC. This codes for CASSLGTGLVGYEQYF.

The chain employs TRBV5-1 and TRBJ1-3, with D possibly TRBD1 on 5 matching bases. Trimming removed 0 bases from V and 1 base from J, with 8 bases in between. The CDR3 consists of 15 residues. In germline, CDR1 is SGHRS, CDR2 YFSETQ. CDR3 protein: CASSLGAGSGNTIYF. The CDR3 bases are TGCGCCAGCAGCTTGGGAGCAGGGTCTGGAAACACCATATATTTT. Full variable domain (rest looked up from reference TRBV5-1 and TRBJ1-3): KAGVTQTPRYLIKTRGQQVTLSCSPISGHRSVSWYQQTPGQGLQFLFEYFSETQRNKGNFPGRFSGRQFSNSRSEMNVSTLELGDSALYLCASSLGAGSGNTIYFGEGSWLTVV.